Below are 12 T cell receptor beta chains sequenced from a single sample in a study of spatial heterogeneity in lung cancer. The time point denotes: sample taken at primary tumor resection. In TCRdb, the 5' RACE reads were re-called with MiXCR into one record per CDR3 protein. The repertoire holds about 48,000 distinct CDR3 sequences, over 4.5% seen once, with 8.5% to 14% in the top ten. The sample here was PBMCs, taken at surgery. Receptors were obtained from a male donor with early-stage non-small cell lung cancer.

This clonotype has ten or more counts. The chain is built from TRBV7-2 and TRBJ1-2; D possibly corresponds to TRBD1 (5 bases). This CDR3 is 15 amino acids long. The germline V gene encodes CDR1 SGHTA and CDR2 FQGNSA. Trimming shortened V by 1 base and J by 8 bases, and 17 bases separated the two germline ends. The CDR3 sequence is CASSLEVGAGAGYTF. CDR3 bases: TGTGCCAGCAGCTTAGAAGTTGGGGCCGGGGCCGGCTACACCTTC.

This clonotype was observed at least ten times. One junction end disagrees with the germline gene, perhaps due to a read error. The chain recombines TRBV29-1 with TRBJ1-1; the match to TRBD1 covers 9 bases. CDR1 SQVTM and CDR2 ANQGSEA come from the germline V gene. This CDR3 is 15 amino acids long. As DNA, the CDR3 is TGCAGCGTGGAAACACCCTGGACAGGGGACGGTATTATCCTCTTT. Protein sequence: CSVETPWTGDGIILF.

This clonotype has a handful of counts. An end of the junction does not agree with germline; a read error may underlie this. The chain carries TRBV5-4 and TRBJ2-7, with D possibly TRBD2 on 7 matching bases. CDR1 is SGHNT, CDR2 YYREEE, per germline (reference sequence). The CDR3 totals 15 residues. The CDR3 coding sequence is TGTGCCAGCAGCCCTACTAGGGGGAGGGACTACGAGCAGAACTTC. Its protein is CASSPTRGRDYEQNF.

This clonotype has a count of ten or more. The chain recombines TRBV20-1 with TRBJ2-1; D perhaps matches TRBD2 (7 bases). This CDR3 is 14 amino acids long. The V end lost 0 bases, the J end lost 8 bases, and 14 bases lay between the germline ends. Germline lookup yields CDR1 DFQATT and CDR2 SNEGSKA (reference sequence). CDR3 residues: CSARDRRGRDEQFF. CDR3 DNA sequence: TGCAGTGCTAGAGACCGTAGGGGGAGGGATGAGCAGTTCTTC.

This clonotype showed up many times. This chain uses TRBV12-3 or TRBV12-4 with TRBJ1-1; D uncertain. V was shortened by 3 bases and J by 5 bases, with 7 bases between the two germline ends. The CDR3 sequence is 12 residues long. The CDR3 DNA reads TGTGCCAGCAGTTTCGCGGGGACTGAAGCTTTCTTT. Translating gives CASSFAGTEAFF.

Many counts were recorded for this clonotype. This chain connects TRBV20-1 to TRBJ2-1, with 12 bases lining up with TRBD2. Germline V gene lookup returns CDR1 DFQATT and CDR2 SNEGSKA (reference sequence). CDR3 length: 15 amino acids. The V gene end was trimmed by 3 bases and the J gene end by 4 bases; junction bases not matched to a gene: 4. The CDR3 loop is CSASGLAGGYNEQFF. The CDR3 DNA is TGCAGTGCTAGTGGGCTAGCGGGGGGGTACAATGAGCAGTTCTTC.

This clonotype has ten or more counts. The J gene is TRBJ1-1, the V gene TRBV29-1; 7 bases match TRBD1. Germline assignment: CDR1 SQVTM and CDR2 ANQGSEA. The length of the CDR3 is 12 residues. Unmatched junction bases numbered 8, after V lost 6 bases and J lost 7 bases. CDR3 sequence reads: CSVERTGFEAFF. The DNA for the CDR3 is TGCAGCGTGGAGCGGACAGGATTTGAAGCTTTCTTT.

DNA of the CDR3: TGTGCCAGCAGCTTAATAGCGGGAGAGTACAATGAGCAGTTCTTC. This codes for CASSLIAGEYNEQFF. V usage is TRBV11-2 and J usage is TRBJ2-1; TRBD2 matches 9 bases. This CDR3 has 15 residues. CDR1 is SGHAT and CDR2 is FQNNGV in the germline V gene. The J segment lost 4 bases and the V segment lost 2 bases, leaving 3 bases of the junction unmatched. The whole variable domain, remainder taken from reference TRBV11-2 and TRBJ2-1, is EAGVAQSPRYKIIEKRQSVAFWCNPISGHATLYWYQQILGQGPKLLIQFQNNGVVDDSQLPKDRFSAERLKGVDSTLKIQPAKLEDSAVYLCASSLIAGEYNEQFFGPGTRLTVL.

This clonotype has at least ten counts. The chain uses TRBV7-8 and TRBJ2-3; 8 bases align to TRBD1. The germline gives CDR1 SGHVS, CDR2 FQNEAQ. The ends lost 5 bases at V and 3 bases at J; junction bases unmatched: 7. The CDR3 spans 15 residues. The CDR3: CASSTDRGWTDTQYF. CDR3 sequence (DNA): TGTGCCAGCAGCACCGACAGGGGTTGGACAGATACGCAGTATTTT.

The rearrangement uses TRBV20-1 and TRBJ2-3, with TRBD2 matching 7 bases. Germline values: CDR1 DFQATT, CDR2 SNEGSKA (reference sequence). The CDR3 has 15 residues. V lost 2 bases and J lost 6; bases outside the gene matches: 11. The CDR3 reads CSARSPWAGEDTQYF. In nucleotides, the CDR3 is TGCAGTGCTAGATCTCCATGGGCGGGAGAGGATACGCAGTATTTT.

The sample holds many counts of this clonotype. The chain couples TRBV28 to TRBJ2-1; D is perhaps TRBD1 or TRBD2 (6 bases each). The CDR3 covers 15 residues. V lost 3 bases and J 6 bases, leaving 15 bases between the germline ends. The germline V gene encodes CDR1 MDHEN and CDR2 SYDVKM. The CDR3 DNA is TGTGCCAGCAGTTTGCCGGGCAGGGGACTCAATGAGCAGTTCTTC. Its protein product is CASSLPGRGLNEQFF.

This clonotype came up many times. The genes are TRBV11-2 and TRBJ2-1, with D perhaps being TRBD1 or TRBD2 (5 bases each). Trimming cost V 0 bases and J 4 bases, with 19 bases left between them. CDR1 SGHAT and CDR2 FQNNGV come from the germline V gene. CDR3 size: 18 residues. The CDR3 region is CASSLDYGIFGGYNEQFF. CDR3 DNA sequence: TGTGCCAGCAGCTTAGATTATGGGATCTTTGGGGGATACAATGAGCAGTTCTTC.